The sequence of this T cell receptor (beta chain) was determined in a study of early T cells in non-severe SARS-CoV-2 infection. Study details: Chains were unpaired, as sequencing was done on bulk RNA from unsorted whole blood.

Attachment of unique molecular identifiers to individual cDNA molecules was performed. TCRdb processed the 5' RACE reads anew with MiXCR; each CDR3 protein has one entry. The profile covers approximately 39,000 distinct CDR3 sequences, with about 5% appearing a single time and around 15% taken by the ten largest. V was shortened by 2 bases and J by 8 bases, with 8 bases between the two germline ends. The CDR3 is 13 amino acids. Germline values: CDR1 SGHRS, CDR2 YFSETQ. This clonotype was observed at least ten times. The V gene is TRBV5-1, the J gene TRBJ1-6, with D hard to call. Specimen: whole blood. This receptor was taken from an adult who was a healthcare worker with PCR-confirmed SARS-CoV-2 infection or an uninfected control (not recorded which). The CDR3 spells CASSLQNDSPLHF. CDR3 nucleotides: TGCGCCAGCAGCTTACAGAACGATTCACCCCTCCACTTT.